The clone carrying this T cell receptor (beta chain) was seen more than once but under ten times. Participants were placed into cohorts based on the clinical history they reported. Unmatched junction bases numbered 4, after V lost 2 bases and J lost 5 bases. The CDR3 sequence is 14 residues long. Germline V CDR1 and CDR2: SGHAT, FQNNGV. This entry comes from a study of blood T cell repertoires in COVID-19. TCRdb keeps only in-frame clones here, not all; method: immunoSEQ multiplex PCR. The data hold under 250,000 clones, with around 83% observed a single time. The origin of this receptor is a woman between 35 and 50 years old with acute COVID-19. V and J are TRBV11-2 and TRBJ1-1, with 8 positions matching TRBD1. Sequenced: PBMCs or T cells enriched from blood (not recorded which). CDR3 amino acids: CASSLQGASTEAFF. The CDR3 DNA is TGTGCCAGCAGCTTACAGGGGGCGTCGACTGAAGCTTTCTTT.